This T cell receptor (beta chain) stems from a study of blood T cell repertoires in COVID-19. Generated by immunoSEQ multiplex PCR, the TCRdb table keeps only in-frame clones and is missing some. This sample has approximately 300,000 clones, with approximately 90% found just once. In its sample, this clone was seen once. This clonotype was obtained from a woman aged 18-30 years who had recovered from COVID-19. The sequenced sample consisted of PBMCs or T cells enriched from blood (not recorded which).

CDR3: CASSSWDNLNTEAFF. In DNA form, the CDR3 reads TGTGCCAGCAGCTCTTGGGACAACTTGAACACTGAAGCTTTCTTT. The chain joins TRBV7-9 to TRBJ1-1; tentatively, D is TRBD1 (6 bases). This CDR3 region has 15 residues. From germline, CDR1 is SEHNR and CDR2 FQNEAQ (reference sequence). Trimming removed 4 bases at V and 0 bases at J, with 12 bases between.